Following are 9 T cell receptor beta chains from one sample sequenced in a study of cytomegalovirus exposure and HLA in healthy donors (dated 2017 in TCRdb). The method behind the library was the immunoSEQ multiplex PCR assay. A mixture of 60 forward primers for TCR Vbeta segments and 13 reverse primers for TCR Jbeta segments was used in the multiplex PCR. This immuneACCESS table, as held by TCRdb, lists in-frame sequences with V and J called but not all clones. Of the missing ones, under half trace to an unresolved V gene in checked studies; the others have no known cause. Across this sample there are some 200,000 clones, with more than 85% seen only once. The top ten clonotypes cover less than 1.2% of the sample. The sequenced sample consisted of PBMCs. Receptors were obtained from a woman under 30 in good health and CMV-seronegative.

This clone was counted a few times. The chain combines TRBV27 with TRBJ2-6; the D gene is possibly TRBD2 (7 bases). The CDR3 sequence is 19 residues long. Germline V CDR1 and CDR2: MNHEY, SMNVEV (reference sequence). The CDR3 loop is CGHGDERGGRSSGANVLTF. The CDR3 DNA sequence: TGTGGACACGGAGATGAAAGGGGGGGAAGAAGCTCTGGGGCCAACGTCCTGACTTTC.

This clone was detected a few times. The chain has TRBV7-9 and TRBJ2-5; D is perhaps TRBD1 (6 bases). Trimming shortened V by 7 bases and J by 5 bases, and 23 bases separated the two germline ends. This CDR3 region has 16 residues. Germline assignment: CDR1 SEHNR and CDR2 FQNEAQ (reference sequence). CDR3 residues: CASNPNWPGQEETQYF. The DNA for the CDR3 is TGTGCCAGCAACCCTAATTGGCCGGGACAAGAGGAGACCCAGTACTTC.

V and J are TRBV7-2 and TRBJ2-3; perhaps TRBD2 as D (5 bases). The germline CDR1 and CDR2 sequences are SGHTA and FQGNSA. V lost 4 bases and J 4 bases, leaving 12 bases between the germline ends. The CDR3 is made up of 14 amino acids. In DNA, the CDR3 is TGTGCCAGCAGCTCTCAGTTGGGAGCAGATACGCAGTATTTT. Translated: CASSSQLGADTQYF. Combining the CDR3 with reference TRBV7-2 and TRBJ2-3 gives the whole variable domain GAGVSQSPSNKVTEKGKDVELRCDPISGHTALYWYRQSLGQGLEFLIYFQGNSAPDKSGLPSDRFSAERTGGSVSTLTIQRTQQEDSAVYLCASSSQLGADTQYFGPGTRLTVL.

CDR3 region: CASSRGQPLGTGELFF. Written as DNA, the CDR3 is TGCGCCAGCAGCCGGGGACAGCCTTTGGGCACCGGGGAGCTGTTTTTT. The J gene is TRBJ2-2, the V gene TRBV5-1, with 7 bases fitting TRBD1. CDR3 length equals 16 residues. V lost 4 bases and J lost 4; bases outside the gene matches: 10. CDR1 is SGHRS and CDR2 is YFSETQ in the germline V gene. Filled out from reference TRBV5-1 and TRBJ2-2, the complete variable domain reads KAGVTQTPRYLIKTRGQQVTLSCSPISGHRSVSWYQQTPGQGLQFLFEYFSETQRNKGNFPGRFSGRQFSNSRSEMNVSTLELGDSALYLCASSRGQPLGTGELFFGEGSRLTVL.

V and J are TRBV27 and TRBJ2-1; TRBD2 is a possible D gene (7 bases). CDR3 size: 14 residues. Germline assignment: CDR1 MNHEY and CDR2 SMNVEV (reference sequence). Trimming removed 5 bases at V and 5 bases at J, with 13 bases between. CDR3 bases: TGTGCCAGCAGTCGACTAGGGGGGGACAATGAGCAGTTCTTC. This codes for CASSRLGGDNEQFF.

The V and J genes are TRBV7-2 and TRBJ2-2; TRBD2 aligns across 9 bases. The CDR3 extends over 15 amino acids. V lost 1 base to trimming and J lost 8 bases; unmatched junction nucleotides: 5. CDR1 is SGHTA, CDR2 FQGNSA, per germline. CDR3 sequence: CASSLVAGVSGELFF. CDR3 in DNA: TGTGCCAGCAGCTTAGTAGCGGGAGTTTCTGGGGAGCTGTTTTTT.

CDR3 residues: CASSQGASGGPYEQFF. DNA of the CDR3: TGCGCCAGCAGCCAAGGGGCGTCGGGAGGGCCGTATGAGCAGTTCTTC. This sequence joins TRBV4-3 and TRBJ2-1, with 8 bases fitting TRBD2. The CDR3 totals 16 residues. V dropped 1 base and J dropped 8; count of bases not matched to a gene: 10. Germline assignment: CDR1 LGHNA and CDR2 YSLEER.

Written as DNA, the CDR3 is TGCGCCAGCAGCGGCGGGACTAGCTTTTATGAGCAGTTCTTC. Translating gives CASSGGTSFYEQFF. The gene calls are TRBV5-1 and TRBJ2-1, with 9 bases fitting TRBD2. CDR1 and CDR2 from the germline V gene are SGHRS and YFSETQ. The CDR3 extends over 14 amino acids. Unmatched junction bases numbered 7, after V lost 4 bases and J lost 8 bases.

The CDR3 region has the DNA TGTGCCAGCAGACCGGACTTCTCTGGAAACACCATATATTTT. Protein sequence: CASRPDFSGNTIYF. The chain is built from TRBV27 and TRBJ1-3; D unresolved. In germline, CDR1 is MNHEY, CDR2 SMNVEV (reference sequence). The CDR3 has 14 amino acids. V lost 6 bases, J lost 0 bases, and 9 bases lay in between.